This TCR beta chain was observed in a study of early T cells in non-severe SARS-CoV-2 infection. The overall study: Sequencing of unsorted whole blood was done on bulk RNA, leaving chains unpaired. General study results and limits: Missing private and CD4 specificities, VDJdb matching favored anti-spike CD8 responses.

Worth noting for this clonotype: Antigen: not known.

Unique molecular identifier tags were affixed to discrete cDNA molecules. MiXCR, applied by TCRdb to the 5' RACE reads, yields one record per CDR3 protein. The sample yields under 45,000 distinct CDR3 sequences, about 6.8% seen once. The sequence derives from an adult who was a healthcare worker with PCR-confirmed SARS-CoV-2 infection or an uninfected control (not recorded which). Source: whole blood, taken at baseline.

The CDR3 DNA reads as TGTGCCAGCAGCCCGGACTCAGTAATAGATACGCAGTATTTT. It translates to CASSPDSVIDTQYF. The V call is TRBV9, the J call TRBJ2-3; tentatively, D is TRBD2 (5 bases). This CDR3 is built from 14 residues. CDR1 is SGDLS and CDR2 is YYNGEE in the germline V gene. V shed 4 bases and J shed 5 bases, with 14 bases lying between them.